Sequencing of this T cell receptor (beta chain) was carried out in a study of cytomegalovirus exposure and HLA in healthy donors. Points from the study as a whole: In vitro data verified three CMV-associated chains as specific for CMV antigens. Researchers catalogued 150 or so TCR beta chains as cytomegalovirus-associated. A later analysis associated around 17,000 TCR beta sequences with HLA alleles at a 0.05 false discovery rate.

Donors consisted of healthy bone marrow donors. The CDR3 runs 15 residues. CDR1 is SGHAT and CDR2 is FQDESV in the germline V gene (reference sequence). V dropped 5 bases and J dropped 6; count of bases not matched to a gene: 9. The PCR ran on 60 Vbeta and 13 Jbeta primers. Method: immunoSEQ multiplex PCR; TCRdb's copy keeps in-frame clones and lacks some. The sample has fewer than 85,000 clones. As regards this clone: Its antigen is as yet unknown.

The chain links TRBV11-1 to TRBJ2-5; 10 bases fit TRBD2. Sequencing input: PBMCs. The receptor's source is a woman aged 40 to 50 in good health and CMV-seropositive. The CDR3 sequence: CASSLSGTSEQTQYF. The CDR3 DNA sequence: TGTGCCAGCAGCCTCTCCGGGACTAGCGAACAGACCCAGTACTTC.